These 30 T cell receptor beta chains were sequenced from one sample in a study of CD8 T cells in Susac syndrome. When the RNA was reverse transcribed, random hexamers were used with an input of about 0.45 to 1 ug. TCRdb redid the calling of the immunoSEQ multiplex PCR reads with MiXCR, one entry per CDR3 protein. The repertoire holds roughly 25,000 distinct CDR3 sequences, around 95% seen once, with approximately 0.63% in the top ten. The source material was CD8+ T cells from PBMCs. These receptors were taken from a human donor with Susac syndrome.

The chain is built from TRBV29-1 and TRBJ2-7, with 9 nucleotides matching TRBD1. This CDR3 is 13 amino acids long. V was clipped by 6 bases and J by 3 bases; unmatched bases: 6. The germline V gene encodes CDR1 SQVTM and CDR2 ANQGSEA. CDR3 sequence reads: CSVEGQGVYEQYF. CDR3 coding DNA: TGCAGCGTAGAGGGACAGGGAGTCTACGAGCAGTACTTC.

The J gene is TRBJ2-5, the V gene TRBV20-1; D call uncertain. This CDR3 contains 12 residues. V lost 5 bases and J lost 3, with 10 bases in between. Germline V gives CDR1 DFQATT, CDR2 SNEGSKA (reference sequence). CDR3 amino acids: CSAGLEEETQYF. Written as DNA, the CDR3 is TGCAGTGCTGGCTTGGAAGAAGAGACCCAGTACTTC.

The chain couples TRBV9 to TRBJ2-7, with D maybe TRBD1 (6 bases). Germline CDR1 SGDLS, CDR2 YYNGEE. The CDR3 is 13 amino acids. Trimming pared 4 bases from V and 4 bases from J, leaving 12 bases between. In nucleotides, the CDR3 is TGTGCCAGCAGCTCCGAACAGGGTTACGAGCAGTACTTC. Translating it yields CASSSEQGYEQYF.

The gene calls are TRBV23-1 and TRBJ1-5, with D hard to call. TRBV23-1 is placed among ORFs of uncertain function. Trimming removed 2 bases at V and 0 bases at J, with 14 bases between. The CDR3 length is 17 residues. CDR3 coding DNA: TGCGCCAGCAGTCAACTCAGAACACAATATAGCAATCAGCCCCAGCATTTT. It encodes CASSQLRTQYSNQPQHF.

The chain joins TRBV2 to TRBJ2-3; no firm D call. The germline V gene encodes CDR1 SNHLY and CDR2 FYNNEI. The V and J ends lost 8 bases and 0 bases respectively, with 15 bases between them. The CDR3 runs to 15 residues. The CDR3 DNA sequence: TGTGCCAGCCGGAGCGAACCTTCTAGCACAGATACGCAGTATTTT. This translates into CASRSEPSSTDTQYF. The variable domain in full, with the rest retrieved from reference TRBV2 and TRBJ2-3, is EPEVTQTPSHQVTQMGQEVILRCVPISNHLYFYWYRQILGQKVEFLVSFYNNEISEKSEIFDDQFSVERPDGSNFTLKIRSTKLEDSAMYFCASRSEPSSTDTQYFGPGTRLTVL.

This clonotype occurred a few times. Here the CDR3 reads CASSLRTDIRRADTQYF. The CDR3 coding sequence is TGTGCCAGCAGCTTAAGAACGGACATTCGGCGGGCAGATACGCAGTATTTT. This chain uses TRBV7-2 with TRBJ2-3; D tentatively fits TRBD1 or TRBD2 (5 bases each). This CDR3 spans 17 amino acids. The ends were cut back, 2 bases at V and 4 bases at J, with 19 bases in the middle. Germline V CDR1 and CDR2: SGHTA, FQGNSA.

V and J are TRBV4-3 and TRBJ2-6, with TRBD2 identical over 7 bases. V lost 3 bases, J lost 0 bases, and 8 bases stayed unmatched. Germline V gene data show CDR1 as LGHNA and CDR2 as YSLEER. The CDR3 is made up of 18 amino acids. The CDR3 loop reads CASSHVWDYHSGANVLTF. CDR3 coding DNA: TGCGCCAGCAGCCACGTCTGGGACTACCACTCTGGGGCCAACGTCCTGACTTTC.

The chain carries TRBV7-9 and TRBJ2-1, with 8 bases lining up with TRBD2. The CDR3 is 16 residues long. V shed 1 base, J shed 7 bases, and the junction held 9 bases outside the gene matches. Germline values: CDR1 SEHNR, CDR2 FQNEAQ (reference sequence). CDR3 DNA: TGTGCCAGCAGCTTAGGTCCGGGGGGGCTTCGAAATGAGCAGTTCTTC. Translation: CASSLGPGGLRNEQFF.

Concerning this clonotype: One end of the junction varies from germline; a read error may be responsible. The chain recombines TRBV7-7 with TRBJ2-6; 9 bases line up with TRBD1. CDR1 SSHAT and CDR2 FNYEAQ come from the germline V gene (reference sequence). CDR3 length equals 19 residues. DNA for the CDR3: TGTGCTAGCAGCTCATTACCGGGACAGGGCATCTCTGGGGCCAACGTCCTGACTTTC. As protein: CASSSLPGQGISGANVLTF.

The chain combines TRBV11-2 with TRBJ1-1; D uncertain. Germline-derived CDR1 and CDR2 are SGHAT and FQNNGV. The length of the CDR3 is 12 residues. The ends were cut back, 5 bases at V and 1 base at J, with 5 bases in the middle. The DNA for the CDR3 is TGTGCCAGCAGCCCCCAGAACACTGAAGCTTTCTTT. Its translation is CASSPQNTEAFF.

V gene TRBV28 combines with J gene TRBJ1-2; D call uncertain. CDR3 length: 16 amino acids. Germline V CDR1 and CDR2: MDHEN, SYDVKM. The V gene lost 2 bases and the J gene lost 8 bases, with 21 bases spanning the gap. In DNA, the CDR3 is TGTGCCAGCAGTTTACCCCCTACGGGATACGGTGGAGGCTACACCTTC. Translation gives CASSLPPTGYGGGYTF.

The V gene is TRBV6-6, the J gene TRBJ1-6, with D uncertain. The ends were cut back, 2 bases at V and 6 bases at J, with 8 bases in the middle. This CDR3 is 14 amino acids long. Germline V CDR1 and CDR2: MNHNY, SVGAGI (reference sequence). CDR3 protein: CASSYTSPNSPLHF. In DNA, the CDR3 is TGTGCCAGCAGTTACACGAGCCCTAATTCACCCCTCCACTTT.

This rearrangement joins TRBV13 to TRBJ1-1, with D possibly matching TRBD1 (5 bases). The length of the CDR3 is 15 residues. Germline V lookup: CDR1 PRHDT, CDR2 FYEKMQ (reference sequence). The V end lost 4 bases, the J end lost 3 bases, and 15 bases lay between the germline ends. In DNA, the CDR3 is TGTGCCAGCAGCTCGGCCTTAGACAGCTACACTGAAGCTTTCTTT. It specifies CASSSALDSYTEAFF.

V usage is TRBV7-9 and J usage is TRBJ2-5; D may correspond to TRBD1 or TRBD2 (6 bases each). Germline lookup yields CDR1 SEHNR and CDR2 FQNEAQ (reference sequence). With 5 bases removed from V and 5 bases from J, the gap between germline ends came to 18 bases. CDR3 size: 15 residues. This CDR3 is CASSPPGAWGETQYF. CDR3 bases: TGTGCCAGCAGCCCGCCGGGGGCTTGGGGGGAGACCCAGTACTTC.

The chain links TRBV7-3 to TRBJ2-1; 13 nucleotides agree with TRBD2. The CDR3 runs to 16 residues. Germline V lookup: CDR1 SGHTA, CDR2 FQGTGA. Trimming took 5 bases from V and 2 from J; bases not matched to a gene: 3. CDR3 amino acids: CASSLGLAGAYNEQFF. The CDR3 DNA is TGTGCCAGCAGCCTTGGACTAGCGGGGGCCTACAATGAGCAGTTCTTC.

The V call is TRBV3-1, the J call TRBJ2-1; 8 bases match TRBD1. Germline loops: CDR1 LGHDT, CDR2 YNNKEL (reference sequence). This CDR3 has 15 residues. J gave up 1 base and V 4 bases, and 3 bases lay outside the gene matches. The chain's CDR3 is CASSLQGESYNEQFF. DNA of the CDR3: TGTGCCAGCAGCCTACAGGGGGAGTCCTACAATGAGCAGTTCTTC.

The chain is built from TRBV20-1 and TRBJ1-2; 7 bases map to TRBD1. Losses at the gene ends were 6 bases for V and 3 bases for J; bases not matched to a gene: 7. The CDR3 sequence is 13 residues long. Germline CDR1 and CDR2: DFQATT and SNEGSKA (reference sequence). The CDR3: CSALRDRDYGYTF. CDR3 nucleotides: TGCAGTGCCCTCCGGGACAGAGACTATGGCTACACCTTC.

This rearrangement joins TRBV30 to TRBJ2-7; D might be TRBD1 (6 bases). CDR1 is GTSNPN and CDR2 is SVGIG in the germline V gene (reference sequence). V was trimmed by 2 bases and J by 2 bases, leaving 13 bases between them. The CDR3 runs 14 residues. The CDR3 DNA sequence: TGTGCCTGGAGTCCCCCTGGGACAACCTACGAGCAGTACTTC. It encodes CAWSPPGTTYEQYF.

The chain recombines TRBV5-6 with TRBJ1-2; tentative D call: TRBD1 (5 bases). Trimming took 1 base from V and 4 from J, leaving 14 bases between them. The CDR3 runs to 15 residues. Germline V CDR1 and CDR2: SGHDT, YYEEEE. CDR3 loop: CASSLREGYGYGYTF. CDR3 DNA: TGTGCCAGCAGCTTGAGGGAGGGGTACGGCTATGGCTACACCTTC.

A few counts support this clonotype. V gene TRBV28 combines with J gene TRBJ2-5, with D unresolved. The CDR3 is made up of 11 amino acids. Germline CDR1 MDHEN, CDR2 SYDVKM. Trimming shortened V by 5 bases and J by 5 bases, and 6 bases separated the two germline ends. CDR3 nucleotide sequence: TGTGCCAGCAGTCTGGTGGAGACCCAGTACTTC. Its protein is CASSLVETQYF.

V usage is TRBV11-2 and J usage is TRBJ2-3; 12 bases are shared with TRBD2. The V gene's germline CDR1 is SGHAT and CDR2 FQNNGV. The V segment lost 5 bases and the J segment 4 bases; nucleotides outside the gene matches: 7. This CDR3 comprises 16 residues. The CDR3 DNA is TGTGCCAGCAGCCCGCAGGGACTAGCGGGCCCAGATACGCAGTATTTT. Its protein is CASSPQGLAGPDTQYF.

This CDR3 reads CASSPFETGRGGETQYF. The CDR3 region has the DNA TGCGCCAGCAGCCCCTTCGAGACAGGACGAGGCGGTGAGACCCAGTACTTC. The V gene is TRBV4-3, the J gene TRBJ2-5, with D possibly being TRBD1 (6 bases). With 4 bases removed from V and 5 bases from J, the gap between germline ends came to 23 bases. This CDR3 spans 17 amino acids. The germline V gene has CDR1 LGHNA and CDR2 YSLEER.

This sequence joins TRBV5-1 and TRBJ2-7; 9 nucleotides line up with TRBD1. The CDR3 consists of 15 residues. The ends lost 4 bases at V and 5 bases at J; junction bases unmatched: 10. The germline V gene encodes CDR1 SGHRS and CDR2 YFSETQ. The CDR3 nucleotides read TGCGCCAGCAGCACCGGACAGGGGAGACTGGACGAGCAGTACTTC. Protein product: CASSTGQGRLDEQYF.

The chain recombines TRBV4-2 with TRBJ2-7, with 8 nucleotides matching TRBD1. CDR3 length equals 14 residues. V trimming: 0 bases; J trimming: 3 bases; junction bases outside the gene matches: 1. Per germline, CDR1 LGHNA and CDR2 YNFKEQ. CDR3 DNA sequence: TGTGCCAGCAGCCAAGAAACAGGGGGCTACGAGCAGTACTTC. Residues: CASSQETGGYEQYF.

The chain couples TRBV29-1 to TRBJ2-7; D is perhaps TRBD1 (6 bases). The CDR3 consists of 12 residues. The V end was cut by 6 bases, the J end by 3 bases, with 12 bases between. Germline V lookup: CDR1 SQVTM, CDR2 ANQGSEA. DNA of the CDR3: TGCAGCGTGGGTACAGGGAACTACGAGCAGTACTTC. Protein: CSVGTGNYEQYF.

The chain is built from TRBV19 and TRBJ2-7, with a possible D match to TRBD1 (6 bases). This CDR3 is 14 amino acids long. V shed 3 bases and J shed 4 bases, with 13 bases lying between them. In germline, CDR1 is LNHDA, CDR2 SQIVND (reference sequence). The CDR3 loop reads CASSIPSRGYEQYF. CDR3 nucleotides: TGTGCCAGTAGTATCCCCTCCAGGGGATACGAGCAGTACTTC.

This rearrangement joins TRBV18 to TRBJ2-1, with a possible D match to TRBD1 (6 bases). Germline V gene sequence: CDR1 KGHSH, CDR2 LQKENI. V dropped 2 bases and J dropped 5 bases, with 10 bases sitting between them. This CDR3 region has 14 residues. The CDR3 DNA sequence: TGTGCCAGCTCACCAACAGGGATGGACAATGAGCAGTTCTTC. Protein: CASSPTGMDNEQFF.

This clonotype was observed a single time. J is TRBJ2-5 and V is TRBV29-1, with D unresolved. There are 13 residues in the CDR3. Germline assignment: CDR1 SQVTM and CDR2 ANQGSEA. V dropped 6 bases and J dropped 0 bases, with 11 bases sitting between them. CDR3 nucleotides: TGCAGCGTCCGGACGTCCCACCAAGAGACCCAGTACTTC. Its translation: CSVRTSHQETQYF.

This rearrangement joins TRBV4-3 to TRBJ1-5; D is unresolved. The germline V and J ends were trimmed by 0 bases and 0 bases, with 6 bases remaining between them. The CDR3 extends over 15 amino acids. Germline values: CDR1 LGHNA, CDR2 YSLEER. The CDR3 is CASSQDSYSNQPQHF. The CDR3 coding sequence is TGCGCCAGCAGCCAAGACAGCTATAGCAATCAGCCCCAGCATTTT.

The gene calls are TRBV15 and TRBJ2-3; D could derive from TRBD1 or TRBD2 (7 bases each). V lost 2 bases to trimming and J lost 1 base, with 16 bases between them. The CDR3 contains 17 residues. Germline loops: CDR1 LNHNV, CDR2 YYDKDF (reference sequence). The CDR3 coding sequence is TGTGCCACCAGCAGACCACAGGGGAGGGATGGCACAGATACGCAGTATTTT. Its protein is CATSRPQGRDGTDTQYF.